This T cell receptor (beta chain) was captured by sequencing in a study of shared clonotypes between healthy human individuals. Some clones are missing from TCRdb's copy, which holds only in-frame ones; the method was immunoSEQ multiplex PCR. The sample holds roughly 2.1 million clones, 90% to 95% seen once. Positively selected for CCR7, the CD45RO-negative cells used as naive CD8 cells excluded terminally differentiated effector memory CD45RA+ cells. The study's findings and limits: Naive CD4 clonotypes were shared across a few donors at roughly 5.5%.

This CDR3 comprises 11 residues. Per the germline V gene, CDR1 is SGHAT and CDR2 is FQNNGV. V lost 4 bases, J lost 10 bases, and 11 bases lay in between. Of note for this clone: No antigen is known for it.

The TCR comes from a man in his late teens or twenties in good health. Some clones in this sample may be carry-over from other donors' samples. V and J are TRBV11-2 and TRBJ2-7; D gene ambiguous. Sequenced material: naive CD8+ T cells from PBMCs. DNA of the CDR3: TGTGCCAGCAGCTCCGTAGGGCCCCAGTACTTC. This sequence encodes CASSSVGPQYF.